The present T cell receptor beta chain was sequenced within a study of monozygotic twins with inflammatory bowel disease (dated by TCRdb to the late 2010s). General notes on the study: In total, around 28 monozygotic twin pairs made up the full study: 19 Danish pairs, all IBD-discordant, plus nine German pairs, of which four were IBD-concordant and five were IBD-discordant. Each individual had, on average, about 151 000 unique TCRalpha sequences and 181 000 unique TCRbeta sequences available for analysis. The search for disease-associated traits relied mainly on comparing IBD patients with their genetically identical healthy co-twins within discordant pairs. What the authors observed across the whole study: No single strong signal or clonotype linked to IBD turned up in the results, so the idea that one exists was not supported. A decrease in TCRbeta repertoire diversity, as measured by inverse Simpson index, was observed in IBD patients compared with their healthy co-twins. The analysis was unable to tell apart different T cell subtypes. Background noise and inter-individual variability may have been introduced into the repertoires by the differing immunosuppressive treatments among patients. IBD patients shared fewer clonotypes with other individuals than healthy twins did, most markedly in patients showing signs of disease activity. Repertoire similarity did not differ between concordant and discordant twins, possibly due to limited statistical power.

From each donor, a roughly 2.6 ml peripheral blood sample was collected into PAXgene tubes and stored at -80 degrees C. Without T cell sorting, total RNA was isolated from whole blood using the PAXgene blood miRNA kit on an automated QIAcube. Deep TCRalpha and TCRbeta repertoire profiling with unique molecular barcoding was performed on peripheral blood of monozygotic twin pairs concordant or discordant for inflammatory bowel disease. Smoking habits were recorded for all twin pairs, with individuals classified as current, former or never smokers. Receptor amplification or capture employed 5' RACE. Preparation of each TCR library used approximately 3,500 ng of total RNA. For each sample, cDNA was synthesized in eight separate reactions using SMARTScribe reverse transcriptase. During cDNA synthesis, template switching was used to introduce unique molecular identifiers that contained a 6-nucleotide sample barcode. TCRalpha and TCRbeta cDNA was amplified in two nested PCRs of 16 and 9 cycles, and bead purification was carried out after each PCR. Before amplification, the cDNA was treated with uracil DNA-glycosylase and purified using the QIAquick PCR purification kit. The second PCR added Illumina TruSeq-compatible adapters along with sample-specific barcodes. TapeStation and Qubit were used to check library quality and concentration, and 4 to 6 ng of each library was pooled. The pooled libraries were sequenced with 2 x 100 bp reads and custom sequencing primers on an Illumina HiSeq2500 single-index Rapid Run. On the authors' methods: UMI-based consensus assembly with MiGEC version 1.2.6 was used to correct PCR and sequencing errors. MiXCR version 2.1.1 handled V(D)J alignment, clonotype assembly and CDR3 extraction. To normalise gene usage, clonotype sharing and MAIT/NKT TCR abundance, the analysis used the top 1000, 10 000 and 20 000 clonotypes per sample. Diversity was computed as the inverse Simpson index with the vegan R package after downsampling to 27 000 UMIs. Paired Mann-Whitney U tests were applied to discordant twin pairs, and Benjamini-Hochberg correction was used for multiple testing. TCRdb reprocessed the reads into one record per CDR3 protein sequence, lacking DNA. These V and J calls are TCRdb output, not the study's own analysis. The sample table includes roughly 330,000 distinct CDR3 sequences. The top ten clonotypes cover approximately 2% of the sample.

The CDR3 sequence holds 14 residues, the cysteine and phenylalanine included. There is no recorded DNA. In the germline V gene (reference sequence), CDR1 corresponds to DFQATT and CDR2 to SNEGSKA. With regard to this clonotype: This clone's antigen is unknown.

The sample consisted of blood. The receptor was derived from a human donor with ulcerative colitis or Crohn's disease, or a healthy co-twin of an affected twin (not recorded which). The V gene is TRBV20-1 and the J gene is TRBJ2-7; the TRBD1 assignment by TCRdb is unverifiable without DNA. CDR3 sequence: CSAIHPWGGYEQYF.